This is a list of T cell receptor beta chains from one sample in a study of blood T cell repertoires in COVID-19. The method was immunoSEQ multiplex PCR; TCRdb's version includes in-frame clones alone and lacks a portion of them. The sample records over 130,000 clones, more than 75% being singletons. Material: peripheral blood. These receptors came from a man between 65 and 85 years old with acute or convalescent COVID-19. Each CDR3 is given with its conserved first and last residue. D genes are given only for firm matches. Clone size appears in some rows only: once, few, many, or a class for an expanded clone.

size	J	V	D	CDR3	DNA
few	TRBJ2-5	TRBV6-5	NA	CASSSDAETGETQYF	TGTGCCAGCAGTTCGGACGCAGAGACAGGAGAGACCCAGTACTTC
NA	TRBJ2-2	TRBV25-1	TRBD2	CASEALFPLAGVAGELFF	TGTGCCAGCGAAGCCCTTTTCCCCTTAGCGGGAGTAGCCGGGGAGCTGTTTTTT
NA	TRBJ2-5	TRBV15	TRBD1	CATSRGQGTQETQYF	TGTGCCACCAGCAGAGGACAGGGGACTCAAGAGACCCAGTACTTC
NA	TRBJ1-5	TRBV5-1	NA	CASSLMGLREQPQHF	TGCGCCAGCAGCTTGATGGGCCTAAGGGAGCAGCCCCAGCATTTT
NA	TRBJ1-6	TRBV7-9	TRBD1	CASAGTGGSYSPLHF	TGTGCCAGCGCCGGGACAGGGGGCAGTTATTCACCCCTCCACTTT
NA	TRBJ1-5	TRBV6-7	NA	CASSYGHQPQHF	TGTGCCAGCAGTTATGGGCATCAGCCCCAGCATTTT
NA	TRBJ2-3	TRBV10-2	TRBD2	CAIKLLAGDQDTQYF	TGCGCCATCAAGCTCCTAGCGGGCGATCAAGATACGCAGTATTTT
NA	TRBJ2-3	TRBV29-1	NA	CSTSGAGTDTQYF	TGCAGCACCTCAGGTGCAGGCACAGATACGCAGTATTTT
NA	TRBJ2-1	TRBV10-3	NA	CAISEQEGTYNEQFF	TGTGCCATCAGTGAACAGGAGGGTACCTACAATGAGCAGTTCTTC
NA	TRBJ2-7	TRBV12-3/TRBV12-4	NA	CASRWDTEYEQYF	TGTGCCAGCAGATGGGACACCGAATACGAGCAGTACTTC
few	TRBJ2-7	TRBV6-5	TRBD1	CASSRGTESSYEQYF	TGTGCCAGCAGTCGAGGGACAGAGAGCTCCTACGAGCAGTACTTC
NA	TRBJ1-3	TRBV5-1	NA	CASSLDRGNTIYF	TGCGCCAGCAGCTTGGACAGGGGAAACACCATATATTTT
NA	TRBJ1-6	TRBV3-1/TRBV3-2	NA	CASSLWGVPLHF	TGTGCCAGCAGCCTTTGGGGAGTGCCCCTCCACTTT
NA	TRBJ2-2	TRBV5-4	TRBD2	CASSLEAPGRGAGELFF	TGTGCCAGCAGCTTGGAGGCCCCGGGTCGGGGGGCCGGGGAGCTGTTTTTT
NA	TRBJ2-7	TRBV29-1	NA	CSAFSGPYEQYF	TGCAGCGCCTTTAGCGGCCCCTACGAGCAGTACTTC
NA	TRBJ2-3	TRBV9	TRBD2	CASSVPASGQENTQYF	TGTGCCAGCAGCGTACCCGCTAGCGGCCAGGAGAATACGCAGTATTTT
many	TRBJ2-7	TRBV29-1	NA	CSVLTSDFNEQYF	TGCAGCGTTCTTACTAGTGATTTCAACGAGCAGTACTTC
NA	TRBJ2-7	TRBV9	TRBD1	CASSVGGTGGYEQYF	TGTGCCAGCAGCGTAGGGGGGACAGGGGGCTACGAGCAGTACTTC
NA	TRBJ2-3	TRBV2	NA	CASSIMGVRGSTDTQYF	TGTGCCAGCAGTATCATGGGGGTGCGGGGAAGCACAGATACGCAGTATTTT
NA	TRBJ2-5	TRBV4-1	TRBD2	CASSQDLRGGPQETQYF	TGCGCCAGCAGCCAAGATCTTCGCGGGGGGCCCCAAGAGACCCAGTACTTC
NA	TRBJ2-6	TRBV10-2	TRBD2	CASSGGLDRGGANVLTF	TGCGCCAGCAGCGGGGGACTAGACCGGGGCGGGGCCAACGTCCTGACTTTC
NA	TRBJ1-5	TRBV19	TRBD1	CASSKVAGGSNQPQHF	TGTGCCAGTAGTAAGGTGGCAGGGGGGAGCAATCAGCCCCAGCATTTT
once	TRBJ2-2	TRBV11-3	NA	CASSGPVTGELFF	TGTGCCAGCAGCGGTCCAGTCACCGGGGAGCTGTTTTTT
NA	TRBJ1-4	TRBV16	NA	CASSQSFGGGEKLFF	TGTGCCAGCAGCCAATCCTTTGGGGGCGGTGAAAAACTGTTTTTT